One and the same sample provided the 2 T cell receptor beta chains below, sequenced in a study of T cells after yellow fever vaccination. TCRdb reanalysed the 5' RACE reads using MiXCR and keeps one entry per CDR3 protein. The sample consists of some 340,000 distinct CDR3 sequences, around 10% of them appearing once. The sample consisted of CD4+ T cells sorted from PBMCs, taken 45 days after the yellow fever booster vaccination. These receptor sequences come from a man between 18 and 29 years old who received the YFV17D yellow fever vaccine.

V usage is TRBV27 and J usage is TRBJ2-5, with D hard to call. This CDR3 region has 14 residues. V was pared by 6 bases and J by 5 bases, with 16 bases between. CDR1 and CDR2 (germline): MNHEY, SMNVEV (reference sequence). The CDR3 coding sequence is TGTGCCAGCAGCCGTAGTTGGGGTCGGGAGACCCAGTACTTC. It encodes CASSRSWGRETQYF.

This clonotype came up many times. CDR3 coding DNA: TGTGCCGTCGGCGGATTCACAGATACGCAGTATTTT. Encoded protein: CAVGGFTDTQYF. This sequence joins TRBV6-2 or TRBV6-3 and TRBJ2-3; D not resolved. The CDR3 extends over 12 amino acids. Germline V CDR1 and CDR2: MNHEY, SVGEGT. V was pared by 11 bases and J by 2 bases, with 11 bases between.